These 9 T cell receptor beta chains originate from one sample sequenced in a study of CD8 T cells in Susac syndrome. A quantity of roughly 0.5 to 1 ug RNA underwent reverse transcription using random hexamers. MiXCR, applied by TCRdb to the immunoSEQ multiplex PCR reads, yields one record per CDR3 protein. This table has roughly 50,000 distinct CDR3 sequences, 90% to 95% appearing once. Sequenced material: CD8+ T cells from PBMCs. These receptors were obtained from a human donor in good health.

The chain links TRBV27 to TRBJ2-3; 7 nucleotides line up with TRBD2. The trim removed 3 bases at V and 0 bases at J, leaving 9 bases unmatched. The V gene's germline CDR1 is MNHEY and CDR2 SMNVEV (reference sequence). This CDR3 contains 17 residues. CDR3 bases: TGTGCCAGCAGTTTCGTGGCGGGAGCGCTAAGCACAGATACGCAGTATTTT. Translated: CASSFVAGALSTDTQYF.

This rearrangement joins TRBV27 to TRBJ2-2; 10 bases map to TRBD2. The V and J ends lost 5 bases and 2 bases, in that order; junction bases with no gene match: 11. This CDR3 has 18 residues. Per germline, CDR1 MNHEY and CDR2 SMNVEV (reference sequence). This chain's CDR3 is CASSGPEEREGNTGELFF. CDR3 sequence (DNA): TGTGCCAGCAGTGGGCCCGAAGAGCGGGAGGGTAACACCGGGGAGCTGTTTTTT.

The chain combines TRBV5-4 with TRBJ1-4; D unclear. Germline CDR1 reads SGHNT; CDR2 reads YYREEE (reference sequence). The CDR3 totals 14 residues. Trimming shortened V by 4 bases and J by 0 bases, and 7 bases separated the two germline ends. This chain's CDR3 is CASSSRATNEKLFF. For the CDR3, the DNA is TGTGCCAGCAGCAGCCGTGCAACTAATGAAAAACTGTTTTTT.

V usage is TRBV20-1 and J usage is TRBJ2-3, with D unclear. This CDR3 is 13 amino acids long. Per germline, CDR1 DFQATT and CDR2 SNEGSKA (reference sequence). The V end lost 6 bases, the J end lost 0 bases, and 10 bases lay between the germline ends. The CDR3 protein is CSADPTSTDTQYF. The CDR3, as DNA: TGCAGTGCCGACCCAACTAGCACAGATACGCAGTATTTT.

This clonotype was seen a handful of times. V usage is TRBV3-1 and J usage is TRBJ1-3, with D unclear. The CDR3 extends over 17 amino acids. Trimming cost V 4 bases and J 3 bases, with 19 bases left between them. Germline-derived CDR1 and CDR2 are LGHDT and YNNKEL (reference sequence). The CDR3 sequence is CASSLGTDLAHGNTIYF. The CDR3 nucleotides read TGTGCCAGCAGCCTAGGCACAGACTTAGCACATGGAAACACCATATATTTT.

CDR3: CASSYGQGDYGYTF. The CDR3 region has the DNA TGTGCCAGCAGTTACGGCCAGGGGGACTATGGCTACACCTTC. The chain couples TRBV27 to TRBJ1-2, with 7 positions matching TRBD1. With 4 bases clipped from V and 3 bases from J, the junction kept 5 bases outside the gene matches. This CDR3 comprises 14 residues. Germline V gene lookup returns CDR1 MNHEY and CDR2 SMNVEV (reference sequence).

The V gene is TRBV4-1, the J gene TRBJ2-1; perhaps D is TRBD1 or TRBD2 (5 bases each). Trimming took 3 bases from V and 5 from J, leaving 14 bases between them. This CDR3 contains 15 residues. From germline, CDR1 is MGHRA and CDR2 YSYEKL. The CDR3 DNA reads TGCGCCAGCAGCCAGGGGCTAGCCCCCAACAATGAGCAGTTCTTC. Translated: CASSQGLAPNNEQFF.

This chain uses TRBV7-9 with TRBJ2-7, with D perhaps TRBD2 (5 bases). The V and J ends lost 5 bases and 7 bases respectively, with 18 bases between them. The CDR3 is 14 residues long. Germline loops: CDR1 SEHNR, CDR2 FQNEAQ (reference sequence). The DNA of the CDR3 is TGTGCCAGCAGCGAGAGTGACATGGGCGGGGAGCAGTACTTC. As protein: CASSESDMGGEQYF. Variable domain in full (rest from reference TRBV7-9 and TRBJ2-7): DTGVSQNPRHKITKRGQNVTFRCDPISEHNRLYWYRQTLGQGPEFLTYFQNEAQLEKSRLLSDRFSAERPKGSFSTLEIQRTEQGDSAMYLCASSESDMGGEQYFGPGTRLTVT.

The V gene is TRBV7-9, the J gene TRBJ2-7; D unresolved. Germline CDR1 reads SEHNR; CDR2 reads FQNEAQ (reference sequence). The CDR3 length is 15 residues. With 2 bases removed from V and 3 bases from J, the gap between germline ends came to 14 bases. CDR3 nucleotide sequence: TGTGCCAGCAGCTTACCCCAGGCCGTAAACTACGAGCAGTACTTC. This codes for CASSLPQAVNYEQYF.